These 12 T cell receptor beta chains share one sample of origin, sequenced in a study of OX40 agonist ivuxolimab in advanced cancers. Sequencing used immunoSEQ multiplex PCR; TCRdb keeps in-frame clones, though not all of them. The sample carries roughly 45,000 clones, roughly 80% recorded once. This specimen was CD4+ or CD8+ T cells sorted from blood, taken in a trial of the OX40 agonist ivuxolimab. These receptor sequences come from an adult with an advanced solid tumor such as melanoma, head and neck, liver or kidney cancer.

The chain uses TRBV7-6 and TRBJ2-5; the D call may be TRBD1 or TRBD2 (6 bases each). Germline loops: CDR1 SGHVS, CDR2 FNYEAQ. Trimming stripped 5 bases from V and 7 bases from J, with 20 bases between. The CDR3 extends over 15 amino acids. CDR3 nucleotides: TGTGCCAGCAGCCCGCCCCGGGGGCCCCAGGGGACCCAGTACTTC. It yields the protein CASSPPRGPQGTQYF.

This clone has only one observation. This sequence joins TRBV7-8 and TRBJ2-7; 10 bases fit TRBD2. After removal of 1 base from V and 3 bases from J, the junction contained 6 bases not matched to a gene. This CDR3 is built from 16 residues. CDR1 and CDR2 (germline): SGHVS, FQNEAQ. The CDR3 loop reads CASSLELAGSIYEQYF. CDR3 coding DNA: TGTGCCAGCAGCTTAGAACTAGCGGGATCAATCTACGAGCAGTACTTC.

V gene TRBV7-8 combines with J gene TRBJ2-7; weak D call: TRBD1 (6 bases). Germline CDR1 and CDR2: SGHVS and FQNEAQ. Trimming left V 5 bases short and J 2 bases short, with 10 bases between. CDR3 length: 13 amino acids. CDR3 nucleotide sequence: TGTGCCAGCAGCCAAGGGGGAACCTACGAGCAGTACTTC. This gives the protein CASSQGGTYEQYF.

The chain combines TRBV7-8 with TRBJ1-5, with D possibly matching TRBD1 (5 bases). Trimming left V 3 bases short and J 4 bases short, with 10 bases between. The CDR3 extends over 14 amino acids. Germline CDR1 is SGHVS and CDR2 is FQNEAQ. CDR3 DNA sequence: TGTGCCAGCAGCTTGGGGGTAGGGAATCAGCCCCAGCATTTT. Translated: CASSLGVGNQPQHF.

This chain joins TRBV5-6 and TRBJ1-2, with D unresolved. In germline, CDR1 is SGHDT, CDR2 YYEEEE. The V end lost 2 bases, the J end lost 0 bases, and 5 bases lay between the germline ends. This CDR3 is built from 13 residues. The chain's CDR3 is CASSFTTNYGYTF. The CDR3 nucleotides are TGTGCCAGCAGCTTCACAACTAACTATGGCTACACCTTC.

The chain links TRBV28 to TRBJ1-2; D gene ambiguous. V dropped 6 bases and J dropped 10 bases, with 9 bases sitting between them. Germline CDR1 MDHEN, CDR2 SYDVKM. The CDR3 spans 10 residues. CDR3 protein: CASREGDYTF. The CDR3 coding sequence is TGTGCCAGCAGAGAGGGAGACTACACCTTC.

This sequence joins TRBV4-1 and TRBJ2-2; TRBD2 matches 10 bases. The germline CDR1 and CDR2 sequences are MGHRA and YSYEKL. The CDR3 loop spans 15 amino acids. V dropped 8 bases and J dropped 6; count of bases not matched to a gene: 9. CDR3 sequence (DNA): TGCGCCAGCGTGCAGGTAGCGGGAGGTGCCGGGGAGCTGTTTTTT. Its protein product is CASVQVAGGAGELFF.

The rearrangement joins TRBV19 to TRBJ1-5; 7 bases match TRBD1. CDR1 is LNHDA, CDR2 SQIVND, per germline (reference sequence). Germline trimming cut 5 bases from V and 5 bases from J; bases unmatched to any gene: 6. This CDR3 spans 14 amino acids. DNA for the CDR3: TGTGCCAGTAGTCAGGCAGGGGGGGATCAGCCCCAGCATTTT. Protein sequence: CASSQAGGDQPQHF. The full variable domain, with the rest looked up from reference TRBV19 and TRBJ1-5, is DGGITQSPKYLFRKEGQNVTLSCEQNLNHDAMYWYRQDPGQGLRLIYYSQIVNDFQKGDIAEGYSVSREKKESFPLTVTSAQKNPTAFYLCASSQAGGDQPQHFGDGTRLSIL.

The chain is built from TRBV7-7 and TRBJ1-3; the D is unclear. The CDR3 is 13 amino acids. Trimming pared 1 base from V and 4 bases from J, leaving 5 bases between. Germline values: CDR1 SSHAT, CDR2 FNYEAQ (reference sequence). The CDR3 sequence is CASSLDPGNTIYF. The DNA for the CDR3 is TGTGCCAGCAGCTTAGATCCCGGAAACACCATATATTTT.

The V call is TRBV7-3, the J call TRBJ2-1; TRBD2 agrees at 13 bases. CDR1 is SGHTA, CDR2 FQGTGA, per germline. The CDR3 has 16 amino acids. The V and J ends lost 3 bases and 6 bases, in that order; junction bases with no gene match: 5. The CDR3 loop reads CASSFGTSGALNEQFF. The CDR3 bases are TGTGCCAGCAGCTTTGGGACTAGCGGGGCCCTCAATGAGCAGTTCTTC.

The chain links TRBV19 to TRBJ2-1; 13 positions agree with TRBD2. There are 15 residues in the CDR3. J gave up 6 bases and V 7 bases, and 6 bases lay outside the gene matches. Germline V lookup: CDR1 LNHDA, CDR2 SQIVND (reference sequence). The CDR3 bases are TGTGCCAGTACCCCGGGACTAGCGGGACGCAATGAGCAGTTCTTC. Its translation is CASTPGLAGRNEQFF.

The chain combines TRBV28 with TRBJ1-5; tentative D call: TRBD1 (6 bases). Trimming left V 3 bases short and J 5 bases short, with 17 bases between. Per the germline V gene, CDR1 is MDHEN and CDR2 is SYDVKM. The CDR3 sequence is 16 residues long. CDR3 bases: TGTGCCAGCAGTTTTGGCCCCGGGACATTTGATCAGCCCCAGCATTTT. Protein product: CASSFGPGTFDQPQHF.